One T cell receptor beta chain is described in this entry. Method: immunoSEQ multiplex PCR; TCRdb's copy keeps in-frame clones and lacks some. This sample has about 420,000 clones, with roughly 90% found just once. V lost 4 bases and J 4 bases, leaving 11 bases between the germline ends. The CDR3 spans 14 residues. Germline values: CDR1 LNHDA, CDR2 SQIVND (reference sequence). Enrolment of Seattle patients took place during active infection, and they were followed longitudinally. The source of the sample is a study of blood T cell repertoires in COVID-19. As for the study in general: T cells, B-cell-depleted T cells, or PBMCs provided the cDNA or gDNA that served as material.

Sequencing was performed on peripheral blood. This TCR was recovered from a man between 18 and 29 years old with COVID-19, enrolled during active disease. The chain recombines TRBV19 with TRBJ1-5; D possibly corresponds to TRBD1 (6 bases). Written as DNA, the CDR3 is TGTGCCAGTAGTACTCGGACAGTTAATCAGCCCCAGCATTTT. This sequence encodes CASSTRTVNQPQHF.